The rows below give T cell receptor beta chains drawn from one sample of a study of T cell responses to AZD1222 COVID-19 vaccine. TCRdb keeps only in-frame clones here, not all; method: immunoSEQ multiplex PCR. This table holds 130,000 or so clones, about 89% found once. The sequences come from peripheral blood, collected 28 days after the second dose of the MenACWY control vaccine. These TCRs come from an adult who received the MenACWY meningococcal vaccine as a control. CDR3s include the opening cysteine and the closing phenylalanine or tryptophan. The D gene is left open where the match is weak. Clone size is not always given. Where it is, it says once, few, many or a class for expanded clones.

CDR3aa,CDR3nt,v_gene,d_gene,j_gene,abundance
CASSFHQPQHF,TGTGCCAGCAGTTTCCATCAGCCCCAGCATTTT,TRBV12-3/TRBV12-4,-,TRBJ1-5,-
CASSYMGGTNTGELFF,TGTGCCAGCAGTTACATGGGAGGAACAAACACCGGGGAGCTGTTTTTT,TRBV6-5,-,TRBJ2-2,-
CAWSPSGRGREKLFF,TGTGCCTGGTCTCCCTCCGGCAGGGGGAGGGAAAAACTGTTTTTT,TRBV30,TRBD1,TRBJ1-4,-
CASSTPLAGETDTQYF,TGTGCCAGCAGCACCCCTCTAGCGGGGGAGACAGATACGCAGTATTTT,TRBV7-6,TRBD2,TRBJ2-3,-
CAISESTGGGPTEAFF,TGTGCCATCAGTGAGTCAACAGGGGGCGGGCCCACTGAAGCTTTCTTT,TRBV10-3,TRBD1,TRBJ1-1,-
CASSRTGNTEAFF,TGTGCCAGCAGCCGTACAGGAAACACTGAAGCTTTCTTT,TRBV12-3/TRBV12-4,-,TRBJ1-1,-
CAWSVPGGTSPLHF,TGTGCCTGGAGTGTTCCAGGGGGAACTTCACCCCTCCACTTT,TRBV30,TRBD1,TRBJ1-6,few
CASSLEGRSSYEQYF,TGTGCCAGCAGTTTGGAGGGGAGGAGCTCCTACGAGCAGTACTTC,TRBV27,-,TRBJ2-7,-
CASSPFPPGQGFDYGYTF,TGTGCCAGCAGCCCATTCCCTCCGGGACAGGGTTTCGACTATGGCTACACCTTC,TRBV7-3,TRBD1,TRBJ1-2,-
CASSLQADEKLFF,TGTGCCAGCAGCTTACAGGCCGATGAAAAACTGTTTTTT,TRBV7-9,-,TRBJ1-4,-
CSVGASSYEQYF,TGCAGCGTTGGGGCCAGCTCCTACGAGCAGTACTTC,TRBV29-1,-,TRBJ2-7,-
CASSLQIVTDTQYF,TGCGCCAGCAGCTTACAGATCGTCACAGATACGCAGTATTTT,TRBV5-1,-,TRBJ2-3,-
CASSESPNTGELFF,TGCGCCAGCAGTGAGTCTCCGAACACCGGGGAGCTGTTTTTT,TRBV10-1,-,TRBJ2-2,-
CASSYSPGQGRGYTF,TGTGCCAGCAGTTACTCCCCGGGACAGGGGAGAGGCTACACCTTC,TRBV6-5,TRBD1,TRBJ1-2,once
CASTPGTANTGELFF,TGTGCCAGCACCCCGGGGACCGCGAACACCGGGGAGCTGTTTTTT,TRBV9,-,TRBJ2-2,-
CASSPDIYGVYGYTF,TGTGCCAGCAGCCCAGACATCTACGGGGTATATGGCTACACCTTC,TRBV14,-,TRBJ1-2,-
CATSDFRAGTDTQYF,TGTGCCACCAGTGATTTTAGGGCCGGCACAGATACGCAGTATTTT,TRBV24-1,-,TRBJ2-3,-
CASSPPGGLGETQYF,TGTGCCAGCTCACCCCCCGGGGGCCTGGGGGAGACCCAGTACTTC,TRBV18,-,TRBJ2-5,-
CASSIIRGGTGELFF,TGTGCCAGTAGTATTATTAGAGGTGGAACCGGGGAGCTGTTTTTT,TRBV19,-,TRBJ2-2,-
CASSSGGSNTEAFF,TGTGCCAGCAGTTCAGGGGGCTCGAACACTGAAGCTTTCTTT,TRBV14,TRBD1,TRBJ1-1,-
CASSFVGQLSYNEQFF,TGTGCCAGCAGTTTTGTCGGACAGCTCTCCTACAATGAGCAGTTCTTC,TRBV28,-,TRBJ2-1,-
CASSQGQGGTGELFF,TGTGCCAGCAGCCAAGGACAGGGCGGAACCGGGGAGCTGTTTTTT,TRBV7-2,TRBD1,TRBJ2-2,-
CASSQVLVEQYF,TGTGCCAGCAGCCAAGTTTTGGTCGAGCAGTACTTC,TRBV14,-,TRBJ2-7,-
CASSQIAGFGEQFF,TGTGCCAGCAGCCAAATAGCGGGGTTCGGTGAGCAGTTCTTC,TRBV14,TRBD2,TRBJ2-1,once
CAWSSGASYNEQFF,TGTGCCTGGAGCTCGGGGGCATCCTACAATGAGCAGTTCTTC,TRBV30,-,TRBJ2-1,-
CASSLRQTSGFSTDTQYF,TGTGCCAGCAGCTTACGTCAGACTAGCGGGTTTAGCACAGATACGCAGTATTTT,TRBV7-6,TRBD2,TRBJ2-3,-
CASSFGYGSNQPQHF,TGTGCCAGCAGTTTCGGGTATGGTAGCAATCAGCCCCAGCATTTT,TRBV27,-,TRBJ1-5,-
CASSEGGQGNTIYF,TGTGCCAGCAGTGAAGGGGGGCAGGGAAACACCATATATTTT,TRBV2,-,TRBJ1-3,-
CASSSQQALSGANVLTF,TGTGCCAGCAGCTCCCAGCAGGCTCTCTCTGGGGCCAACGTCCTGACTTTC,TRBV7-2,-,TRBJ2-6,-
CASSPQVYNEQFF,TGTGCCAGCAGCCCCCAGGTCTACAATGAGCAGTTCTTC,TRBV7-3,-,TRBJ2-1,-
CASSSHRGGTQYF,TGTGCCAGCAGTTCTCACAGGGGAGGGACCCAGTACTTC,TRBV6-5,-,TRBJ2-5,-
CASSEFGAGGSYEKLFF,TGTGCCAGCAGTGAATTCGGGGCAGGGGGCTCCTATGAAAAACTGTTTTTT,TRBV6-1,TRBD1,TRBJ1-4,-
CASGLMMDAGVHMGQFF,TGTGCTAGTGGTTTGATGATGGACGCGGGAGTACATATGGGGCAGTTCTTC,TRBV12-5,TRBD2,TRBJ2-1,-
CASGTGGGIGYTF,TGTGCCAGCGGAACAGGGGGAGGAATTGGCTACACCTTC,TRBV7-2,TRBD1,TRBJ1-2,few
CASSQDLVVTEAFF,TGTGCCAGCAGCCAAGATTTGGTAGTTACTGAAGCTTTCTTT,TRBV14,-,TRBJ1-1,-
CASSGQDNSPLHF,TGCGCCAGCAGTGGACAGGATAATTCACCCCTCCACTTT,TRBV10-2,-,TRBJ1-6,-
CASSGSGGNQPQHF,TGTGCCAGCAGTGGGTCAGGGGGCAATCAGCCCCAGCATTTT,TRBV6-2/TRBV6-3,-,TRBJ1-5,-
CASSLAGRQSDEQYF,TGCGCCAGCAGCTTGGCGGGAAGACAGAGCGACGAGCAGTACTTC,TRBV5-1,-,TRBJ2-7,-